This T cell receptor (beta chain) was profiled in a study of T cell repertoires in cytomegalovirus infection. The CDR3 runs 14 residues. Germline CDR1 SGHVS, CDR2 FNYEAQ. V lost 1 base to trimming and J lost 2 bases, with 9 bases between them. Notes on this clonotype: What it recognizes is unknown.

One entry per CDR3 protein, called by TCRdb with MiXCR from the reads. The sample includes hundreds of thousands of distinct CDR3 sequences, 30% to 35% of them seen just once. The material sequenced was cultured PBMCs, taken from culture after CMV antigen stimulation. The V gene is TRBV7-6, the J gene TRBJ2-7; D is unresolved. This sequence was found in a human donor in good health (CMV status not recorded). Some clones in this sample may be carry-over from other donors' samples. CDR3: CASSLEGRPYEQYF. The CDR3 region has the DNA TGTGCCAGCAGCTTAGAGGGAAGGCCCTACGAGCAGTACTTC. Filled out from reference TRBV7-6 and TRBJ2-7, the complete variable domain reads GAGVSQSPRYKVTKRGQDVALRCDPISGHVSLYWYRQALGQGPEFLTYFNYEAQQDKSGLPNDRFSAERPEGSISTLTIQRTEQRDSAMYRCASSLEGRPYEQYFGPGTRLTVT.